The source of this TCR beta chain is a study of T cell changes during pregnancy in multiple sclerosis. This table comes from immunoSEQ multiplex PCR, and its TCRdb copy is limited to in-frame clones, with some not included. This sample has 78,000 or so clones, with just over 90% found just once. J lost 10 bases, V lost 2 bases, and 10 bases had no gene match. The CDR3 length is 13 residues. Per the germline V gene, CDR1 is SQVTM and CDR2 is ANQGSEA. This sequence originates from a female donor with multiple sclerosis, enrolled in a pregnancy study. The chain employs TRBV29-1 and TRBJ2-5, with 7 nucleotides matching TRBD2. Sequenced here: peripheral blood, sampled before pregnancy. The CDR3 nucleotides are TGCAGCGTTGAACCTGCGGGGGAGGTAGGCCAGTACTTC. This encodes CSVEPAGEVGQYF.